The 19 T cell receptor beta chains below come from one sample, sequenced in a study of blood T cell repertoires in COVID-19. Assay: immunoSEQ multiplex PCR; the TCRdb copy retains only in-frame clones and omits some. Of over 250,000 clones listed, roughly 80% were seen once; the top ten hold less than 5.5%. Input material: PBMCs or T cells enriched from blood (not recorded which). The receptors were sampled from a man aged 35 to 55 who had been exposed to COVID-19.

V usage is TRBV19 and J usage is TRBJ2-7; tentative D call: TRBD2 (5 bases). With 9 bases removed from V and 3 bases from J, the gap between germline ends came to 12 bases. The CDR3 runs to 12 residues. The germline V gene encodes CDR1 LNHDA and CDR2 SQIVND (reference sequence). CDR3: CASQAEVYEQYF. DNA for the CDR3: TGTGCCAGCCAAGCGGAGGTCTACGAGCAGTACTTC.

The genes are TRBV12-5 and TRBJ1-4; D may be TRBD1 (5 bases). The CDR3 extends over 13 amino acids. In germline, CDR1 is LGHNT, CDR2 FRNRAP. The V end lost 9 bases, the J end lost 4 bases, and 12 bases lay between the germline ends. The CDR3 here is CASQTELNEKLFF. The DNA for the CDR3 is TGTGCTAGCCAGACAGAACTTAATGAAAAACTGTTTTTT.

DNA for the CDR3: TGCGCCAGCAGCCAAGTATACAGGGAGGAAGCTTTCTTT. As protein: CASSQVYREEAFF. The chain employs TRBV4-1 and TRBJ1-1, with D maybe TRBD1 (6 bases). The germline V gene encodes CDR1 MGHRA and CDR2 YSYEKL. Between the trimmed V and J ends, which lost 1 base and 8 bases, there was a span of 11 bases. This CDR3 is 13 amino acids long.

The chain couples TRBV10-3 to TRBJ2-7; the D gene is possibly TRBD1 (5 bases). Germline CDR1 reads ENHRY; CDR2 reads SYGVKD. This CDR3 has 14 amino acids. The V end lost 7 bases, the J end lost 6 bases, and 19 bases lay between the germline ends. CDR3: CAITTSTGRGEQYF. The DNA of the CDR3 is TGTGCCATCACCACCAGTACGGGTAGGGGCGAGCAGTACTTC.

This clone has more than one count but fewer than ten. This chain links TRBV4-2 with TRBJ1-1; TRBD1 aligns across 7 bases. V was clipped by 4 bases and J by 0 bases; unmatched bases: 2. CDR1 and CDR2 (germline): LGHNA, YNFKEQ. The CDR3 consists of 14 residues. The CDR3 spells CASSPGTVNTEAFF. Here the CDR3 DNA reads TGTGCCAGCAGCCCCGGGACAGTGAACACTGAAGCTTTCTTT.

V gene TRBV10-1 combines with J gene TRBJ2-1; 10 bases are a match to TRBD2. Germline V CDR1 and CDR2: WNHNN, SYGVQD (reference sequence). V was clipped by 4 bases and J by 3 bases; unmatched bases: 0. This CDR3 is built from 14 residues. The CDR3 DNA sequence: TGCGCCAGCAGTGCTAGCGGGAGCTACAATGAGCAGTTCTTC. It is translated as CASSASGSYNEQFF.

The chain links TRBV11-2 to TRBJ2-3, with a tentative D call TRBD2 (6 bases). Germline assignment: CDR1 SGHAT and CDR2 FQNNGV. This CDR3 is 15 amino acids long. Trimming removed 5 bases from V and 4 bases from J, with 16 bases in between. The CDR3 here is CASSRGSWEADTQYF. CDR3 bases: TGTGCCAGCAGCCGGGGGAGCTGGGAGGCAGATACGCAGTATTTT.

J is TRBJ1-1 and V is TRBV19, with TRBD1 matching over 7 bases. The CDR3 contains 14 residues. Germline V gene lookup returns CDR1 LNHDA and CDR2 SQIVND (reference sequence). V lost 5 bases and J lost 5; bases outside the gene matches: 8. The CDR3 DNA reads as TGTGCCAGTAGTTCGGGACAGTTGAGGACTGAAGCTTTCTTT. Encoded protein: CASSSGQLRTEAFF.

The CDR3 region is CASSVEGTVSYEQYF. The CDR3 region has the DNA TGTGCCAGCAGCGTAGAAGGGACAGTCTCCTACGAGCAGTACTTC. The genes are TRBV9 and TRBJ2-7, with 7 bases fitting TRBD1. Trimming cost V 0 bases and J 0 bases; bases outside gene matches: 3. The CDR3 has 15 residues. The germline V gene has CDR1 SGDLS and CDR2 YYNGEE.

The chain uses TRBV18 and TRBJ1-1; possible D gene TRBD1, 6 bases. CDR3 length: 15 amino acids. Germline V CDR1 and CDR2: KGHSH, LQKENI. The V and J ends lost 0 bases and 5 bases respectively, with 13 bases between them. The CDR3 region is CASSPPGQGRTEAFF. The DNA for the CDR3 is TGTGCCAGCTCACCACCCGGCCAGGGGCGAACTGAAGCTTTCTTT.

V and J are TRBV5-1 and TRBJ2-3; D is perhaps TRBD2 (6 bases). The V end lost 4 bases, the J end lost 5 bases, and 17 bases lay between the germline ends. This CDR3 spans 15 amino acids. Germline V lookup: CDR1 SGHRS, CDR2 YFSETQ. The CDR3 region has the DNA TGCGCCAGCAGCCCCCGACTAGTAGGGCGAGATACGCAGTATTTT. Residues: CASSPRLVGRDTQYF.

A word on this clone: Other DNA sequences of this sample code for an identical CDR3. The chain employs TRBV5-1 and TRBJ2-3; D uncertain. The V end lost 4 bases, the J end lost 1 base, and 7 bases lay between the germline ends. Germline CDR1 is SGHRS and CDR2 is YFSETQ. CDR3 length: 13 residues. CDR3: CASSLRGTDTQYF. The CDR3, as DNA: TGCGCCAGCAGCCTACGCGGCACAGATACGCAGTATTTT.

The chain couples TRBV5-8 to TRBJ1-5, with TRBD1 matching over 8 bases. The germline gives CDR1 SGHTS, CDR2 YDEGEE. The CDR3 consists of 15 residues. With V trimmed by 3 bases and J by 5 bases, 7 bases remained unmatched. CDR3: CASSSRDRSHQPQHF. CDR3 bases: TGTGCCAGCAGCTCCCGGGACAGGTCACATCAGCCCCAGCATTTT.

This chain links TRBV5-1 with TRBJ2-7, with 9 positions matching TRBD1. The germline V gene encodes CDR1 SGHRS and CDR2 YFSETQ. The J segment lost 5 bases and the V segment lost 4 bases, leaving 4 bases of the junction unmatched. The CDR3 is made up of 13 amino acids. Written as DNA, the CDR3 is TGCGCCAGCAGCATACAGGGGGCAAACGAGCAGTACTTC. It codes for CASSIQGANEQYF.

This CDR3 reads CASSYSGQSSGNTIYF. CDR3 bases: TGTGCCAGCAGTTACTCGGGACAGTCCTCTGGAAACACCATATATTTT. This chain joins TRBV6-5 and TRBJ1-3, with 7 bases identical to TRBD1. CDR1 is MNHEY, CDR2 SVGAGI, per germline. The CDR3 sequence is 16 residues long. The junction had 2 bases not matched to a gene; V was cut back by 0 bases and J by 0 bases.

The rearrangement links TRBV19 to TRBJ1-1; no definite D call. V lost 6 bases, J lost 3 bases, and 14 bases lay in between. This CDR3 has 14 amino acids. Germline V gene sequence: CDR1 LNHDA, CDR2 SQIVND (reference sequence). CDR3 sequence: CASRHTRRDTEAFF. CDR3 nucleotide sequence: TGTGCCAGTAGGCATACCCGGAGGGACACTGAAGCTTTCTTT. Drawing the rest from reference TRBV19 and TRBJ1-1, the complete variable domain is DGGITQSPKYLFRKEGQNVTLSCEQNLNHDAMYWYRQDPGQGLRLIYYSQIVNDFQKGDIAEGYSVSREKKESFPLTVTSAQKNPTAFYLCASRHTRRDTEAFFGQGTRLTVV.

The J gene is TRBJ2-1, the V gene TRBV5-1; possible D gene TRBD2, 6 bases. The germline gives CDR1 SGHRS, CDR2 YFSETQ. The CDR3 extends over 16 amino acids. Trimming stripped 0 bases from V and 3 bases from J, with 13 bases between. The chain's CDR3 is CASSLVVGSSYNEQFF. The CDR3, as DNA: TGCGCCAGCAGCTTGGTTGTCGGGAGTAGCTACAATGAGCAGTTCTTC.

V and J are TRBV27 and TRBJ1-6; 7 nucleotides align to TRBD1. V shed 4 bases, J shed 8 bases, and the junction held 11 bases outside the gene matches. Germline-derived CDR1 and CDR2 are MNHEY and SMNVEV (reference sequence). This CDR3 has 16 amino acids. CDR3 coding DNA: TGTGCCAGCAGTTCTTGGGACAGAGATCGCTATTCACCCCTCCACTTT. This gives the protein CASSSWDRDRYSPLHF.

This chain connects TRBV20-1 to TRBJ1-4; perhaps TRBD1 as D (6 bases). Germline CDR1 DFQATT, CDR2 SNEGSKA (reference sequence). The CDR3 covers 12 residues. V was shortened by 3 bases and J by 7 bases, with 9 bases between the two germline ends. CDR3 DNA sequence: TGCAGTGCTAGTTACAGGGCTGAAAAACTGTTTTTT. Its protein is CSASYRAEKLFF.